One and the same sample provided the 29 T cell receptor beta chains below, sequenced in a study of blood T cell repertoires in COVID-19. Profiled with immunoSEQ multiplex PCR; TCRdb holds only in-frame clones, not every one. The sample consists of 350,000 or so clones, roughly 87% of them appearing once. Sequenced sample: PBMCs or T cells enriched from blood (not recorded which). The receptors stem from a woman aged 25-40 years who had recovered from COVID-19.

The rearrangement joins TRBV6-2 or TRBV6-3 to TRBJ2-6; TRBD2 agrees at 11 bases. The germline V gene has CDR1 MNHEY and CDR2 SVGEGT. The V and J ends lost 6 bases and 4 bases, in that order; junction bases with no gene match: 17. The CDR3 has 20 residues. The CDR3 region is CASSHPVAGGPNSGANVLTF. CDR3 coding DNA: TGTGCCAGCAGCCATCCTGTAGCGGGGGGGCCTAATTCAGGGGCCAACGTCCTGACTTTC.

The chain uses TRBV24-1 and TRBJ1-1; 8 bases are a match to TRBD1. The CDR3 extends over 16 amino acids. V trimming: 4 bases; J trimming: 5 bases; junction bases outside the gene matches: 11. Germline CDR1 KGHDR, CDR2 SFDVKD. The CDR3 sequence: CATSDPHGQGGTEAFF. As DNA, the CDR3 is TGTGCCACCAGTGACCCCCATGGACAGGGTGGGACTGAAGCTTTCTTT.

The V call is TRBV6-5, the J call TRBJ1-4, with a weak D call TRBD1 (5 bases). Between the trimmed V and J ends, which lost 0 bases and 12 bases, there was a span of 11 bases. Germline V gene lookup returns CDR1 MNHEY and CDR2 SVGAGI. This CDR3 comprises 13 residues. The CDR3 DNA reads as TGTGCCAGCAGTTACTCGCACCAGGGCCAACTGTTTTTT. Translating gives CASSYSHQGQLFF.

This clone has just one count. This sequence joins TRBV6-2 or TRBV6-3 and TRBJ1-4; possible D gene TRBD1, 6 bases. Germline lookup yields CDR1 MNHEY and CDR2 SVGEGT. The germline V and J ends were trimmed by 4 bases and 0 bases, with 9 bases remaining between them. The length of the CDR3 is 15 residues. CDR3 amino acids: CASSWTDSTNEKLFF. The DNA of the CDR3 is TGTGCCAGCAGTTGGACAGACTCAACTAATGAAAAACTGTTTTTT.

DNA of the CDR3: TGTGCCACCAGTGACCCATCGGACAGGGCAAAGCGGGGTGGCACAGATACGCAGTATTTT. As protein: CATSDPSDRAKRGGTDTQYF. This sequence joins TRBV24-1 and TRBJ2-3, with D possibly TRBD1 on 8 matching bases. CDR1 is KGHDR, CDR2 SFDVKD, per germline. CDR3 length: 20 amino acids. Trimming stripped 4 bases from V and 1 base from J, with 26 bases between.

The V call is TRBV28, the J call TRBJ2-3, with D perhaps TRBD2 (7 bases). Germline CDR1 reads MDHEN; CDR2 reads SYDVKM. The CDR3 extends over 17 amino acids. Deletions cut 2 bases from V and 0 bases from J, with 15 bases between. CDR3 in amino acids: CASSLSAGASSTDTQYF. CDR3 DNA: TGTGCCAGCAGTTTAAGCGCGGGGGCCTCTAGCACAGATACGCAGTATTTT.

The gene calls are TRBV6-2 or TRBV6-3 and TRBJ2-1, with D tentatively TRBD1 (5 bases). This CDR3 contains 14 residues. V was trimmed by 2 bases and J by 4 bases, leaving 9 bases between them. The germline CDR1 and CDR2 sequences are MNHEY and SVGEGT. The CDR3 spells CASSYGAVYNEQFF. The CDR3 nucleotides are TGTGCCAGCAGTTACGGGGCTGTATACAATGAGCAGTTCTTC.

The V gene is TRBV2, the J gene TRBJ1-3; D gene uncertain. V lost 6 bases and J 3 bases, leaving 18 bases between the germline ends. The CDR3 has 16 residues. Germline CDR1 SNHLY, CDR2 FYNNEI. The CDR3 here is CASSSERGDGGNTIYF. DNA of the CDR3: TGTGCCAGCAGCTCAGAGCGGGGTGACGGTGGAAACACCATATATTTT.

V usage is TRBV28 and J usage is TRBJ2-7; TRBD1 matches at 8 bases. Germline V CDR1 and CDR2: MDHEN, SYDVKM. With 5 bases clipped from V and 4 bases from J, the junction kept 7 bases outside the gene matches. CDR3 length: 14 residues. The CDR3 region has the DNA TGTGCCAGCAGTGCAGGGGGCGGAGTATACGAGCAGTACTTC. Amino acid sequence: CASSAGGGVYEQYF.

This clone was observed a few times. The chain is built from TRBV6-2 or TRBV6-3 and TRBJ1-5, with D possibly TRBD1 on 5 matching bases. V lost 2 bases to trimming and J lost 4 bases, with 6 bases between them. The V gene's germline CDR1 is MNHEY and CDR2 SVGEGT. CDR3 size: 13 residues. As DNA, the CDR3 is TGTGCCAGCAGTTACGACAGAAATCAGCCCCAGCATTTT. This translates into CASSYDRNQPQHF.

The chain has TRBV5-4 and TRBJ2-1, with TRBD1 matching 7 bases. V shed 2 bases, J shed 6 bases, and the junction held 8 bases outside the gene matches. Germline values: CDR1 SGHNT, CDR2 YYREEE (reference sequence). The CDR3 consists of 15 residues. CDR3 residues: CASSLSGGILNEQFF. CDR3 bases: TGTGCCAGCAGCTTATCAGGGGGTATCCTCAATGAGCAGTTCTTC.

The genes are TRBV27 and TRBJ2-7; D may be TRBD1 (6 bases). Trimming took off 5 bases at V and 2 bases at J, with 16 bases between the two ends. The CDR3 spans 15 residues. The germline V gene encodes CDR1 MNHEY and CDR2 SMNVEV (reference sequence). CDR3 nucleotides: TGTGCCAGCAGTCCCCGGGACACGTCCACCTACGAGCAGTACTTC. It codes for CASSPRDTSTYEQYF.

DNA for the CDR3: TGCGCCAGCAGCTTGGGACCCCAGGGGAAAGGGAATTCACCCCTCCACTTT. As protein: CASSLGPQGKGNSPLHF. This chain connects TRBV5-1 to TRBJ1-6; D is perhaps TRBD1 (6 bases). Trimming left V 0 bases short and J 7 bases short, with 17 bases between. Germline V lookup: CDR1 SGHRS, CDR2 YFSETQ. The CDR3 consists of 17 residues.

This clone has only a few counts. CDR3 sequence (DNA): TGTGCCAGCATAGGAGGCAACGCGAACACCGGGGAGCTGTTTTTT. This gives the protein CASIGGNANTGELFF. The chain couples TRBV11-2 to TRBJ2-2; D might be TRBD2 (5 bases). V lost 7 bases to trimming and J lost 0 bases, with 12 bases between them. CDR1 is SGHAT, CDR2 FQNNGV, per germline. There are 15 residues in the CDR3.

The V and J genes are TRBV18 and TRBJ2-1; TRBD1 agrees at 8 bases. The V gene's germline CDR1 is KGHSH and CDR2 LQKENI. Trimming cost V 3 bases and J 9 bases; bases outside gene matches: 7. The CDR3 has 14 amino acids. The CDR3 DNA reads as TGTGCCAGCTCACCCGGACAGGGAGAGGGTGAGCAGTTCTTC. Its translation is CASSPGQGEGEQFF. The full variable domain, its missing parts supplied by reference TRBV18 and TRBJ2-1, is NAGVMQNPRHLVRRRGQEARLRCSPMKGHSHVYWYRQLPEEGLKFMVYLQKENIIDESGMPKERFSAEFPKEGPSILRIQQVVRGDSAAYFCASSPGQGEGEQFFGPGTRLTVL.

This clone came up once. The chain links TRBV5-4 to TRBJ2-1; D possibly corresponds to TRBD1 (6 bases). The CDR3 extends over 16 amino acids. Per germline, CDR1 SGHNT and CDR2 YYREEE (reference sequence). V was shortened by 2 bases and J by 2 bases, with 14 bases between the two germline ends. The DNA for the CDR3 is TGTGCCAGCAGCTTTACAGGGCGAAGGACCTACAATGAGCAGTTCTTC. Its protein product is CASSFTGRRTYNEQFF.

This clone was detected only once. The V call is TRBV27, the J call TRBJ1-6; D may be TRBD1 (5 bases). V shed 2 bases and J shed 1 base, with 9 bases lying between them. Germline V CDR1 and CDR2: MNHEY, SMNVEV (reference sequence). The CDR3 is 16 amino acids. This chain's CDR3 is CASSLNRGSYNSPLHF. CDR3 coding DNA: TGTGCCAGCAGTTTAAATAGGGGTTCCTATAATTCACCCCTCCACTTT.

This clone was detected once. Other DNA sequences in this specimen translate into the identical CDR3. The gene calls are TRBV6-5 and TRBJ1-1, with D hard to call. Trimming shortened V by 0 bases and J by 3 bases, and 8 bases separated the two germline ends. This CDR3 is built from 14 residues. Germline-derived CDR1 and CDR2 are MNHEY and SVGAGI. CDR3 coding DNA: TGTGCCAGCAGTTACTCGACGCGGGACACTGAAGCTTTCTTT. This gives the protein CASSYSTRDTEAFF.

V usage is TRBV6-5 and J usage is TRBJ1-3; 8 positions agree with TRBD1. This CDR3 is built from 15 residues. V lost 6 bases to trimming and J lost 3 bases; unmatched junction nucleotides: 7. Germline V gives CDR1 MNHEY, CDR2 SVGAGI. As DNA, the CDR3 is TGTGCCAGCAGCCAGGGACAGGACTATGGAAACACCATATATTTT. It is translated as CASSQGQDYGNTIYF.

CDR3 coding DNA: TGCGCCACTCGCAAGGTGACAGGTTTGAACACTGAAGCTTTCTTT. This encodes CATRKVTGLNTEAFF. J is TRBJ1-1 and V is TRBV5-1, with D possibly TRBD1 on 6 matching bases. V shed 9 bases and J shed 0 bases, with 18 bases lying between them. This CDR3 contains 15 residues. Germline V gene sequence: CDR1 SGHRS, CDR2 YFSETQ.

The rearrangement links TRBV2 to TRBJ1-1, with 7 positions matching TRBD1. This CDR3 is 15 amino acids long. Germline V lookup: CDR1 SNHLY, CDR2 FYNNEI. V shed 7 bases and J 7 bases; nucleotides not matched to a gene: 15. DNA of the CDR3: TGTGCCAGCACTGAGGGATCTGACAGGGCAAATGAAGCTTTCTTT. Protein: CASTEGSDRANEAFF. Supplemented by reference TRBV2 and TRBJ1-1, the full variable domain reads EPEVTQTPSHQVTQMGQEVILRCVPISNHLYFYWYRQILGQKVEFLVSFYNNEISEKSEIFDDQFSVERPDGSNFTLKIRSTKLEDSAMYFCASTEGSDRANEAFFGQGTRLTVV.

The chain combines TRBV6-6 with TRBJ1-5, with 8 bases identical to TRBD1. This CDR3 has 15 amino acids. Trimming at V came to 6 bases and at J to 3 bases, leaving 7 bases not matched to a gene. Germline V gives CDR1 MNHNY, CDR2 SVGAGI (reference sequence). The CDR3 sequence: CASSEGQVYNQPQHF. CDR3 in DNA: TGTGCCAGCAGCGAGGGACAGGTCTACAATCAGCCCCAGCATTTT.

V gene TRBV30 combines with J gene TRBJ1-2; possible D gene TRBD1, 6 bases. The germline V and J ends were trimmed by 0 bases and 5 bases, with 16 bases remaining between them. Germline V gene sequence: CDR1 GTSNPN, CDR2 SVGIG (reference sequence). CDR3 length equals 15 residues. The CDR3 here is CAWSVQQGRVYGYTF. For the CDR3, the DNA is TGTGCCTGGAGTGTACAGCAGGGGAGGGTGTATGGCTACACCTTC.

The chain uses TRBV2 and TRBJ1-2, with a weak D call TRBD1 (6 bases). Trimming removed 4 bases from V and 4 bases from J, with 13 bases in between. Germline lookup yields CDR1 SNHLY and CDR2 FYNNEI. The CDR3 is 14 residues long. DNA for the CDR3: TGTGCCAGCAGTGTCGCTGGCAGGGGCTATGGCTACACCTTC. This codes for CASSVAGRGYGYTF.

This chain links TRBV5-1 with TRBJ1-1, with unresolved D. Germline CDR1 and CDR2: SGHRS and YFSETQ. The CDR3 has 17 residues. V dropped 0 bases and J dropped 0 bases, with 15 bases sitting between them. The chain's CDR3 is CASSLADQDLMNTEAFF. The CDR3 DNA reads TGCGCCAGCAGCTTGGCCGACCAGGATCTCATGAACACTGAAGCTTTCTTT.

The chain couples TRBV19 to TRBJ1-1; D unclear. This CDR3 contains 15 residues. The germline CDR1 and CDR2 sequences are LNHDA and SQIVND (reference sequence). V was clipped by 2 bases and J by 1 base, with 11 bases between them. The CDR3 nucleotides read TGTGCCAGTAGTATAATTTCCAGAAAGAACACTGAAGCTTTCTTT. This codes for CASSIISRKNTEAFF.

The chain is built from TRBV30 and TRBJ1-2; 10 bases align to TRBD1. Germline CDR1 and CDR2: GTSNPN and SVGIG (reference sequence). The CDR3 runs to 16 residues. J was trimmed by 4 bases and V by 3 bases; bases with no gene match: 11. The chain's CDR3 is CAWSRTGTGASYGYTF. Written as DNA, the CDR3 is TGTGCCTGGAGCCGAACCGGGACAGGGGCATCCTATGGCTACACCTTC. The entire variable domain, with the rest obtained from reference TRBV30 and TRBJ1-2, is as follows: SQTIHQWPATLVQPVGSPLSLECTVEGTSNPNLYWYRQAAGRGLQLLFYSVGIGQISSEVPQNLSASRPQDRQFILSSKKLLLSDSGFYLCAWSRTGTGASYGYTFGSGTRLTVV.

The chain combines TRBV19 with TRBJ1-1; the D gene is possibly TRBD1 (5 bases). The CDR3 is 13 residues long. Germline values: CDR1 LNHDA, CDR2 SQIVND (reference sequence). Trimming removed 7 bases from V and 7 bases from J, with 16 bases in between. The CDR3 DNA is TGTGCCAGTAATATCAGGGAACGAGTTGAAGCTTTCTTT. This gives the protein CASNIRERVEAFF.

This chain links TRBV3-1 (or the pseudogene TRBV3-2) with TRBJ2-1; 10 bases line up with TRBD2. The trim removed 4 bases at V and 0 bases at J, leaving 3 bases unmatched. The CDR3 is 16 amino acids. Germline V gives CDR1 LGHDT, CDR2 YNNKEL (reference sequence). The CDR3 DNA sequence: TGTGCCAGCAGCCCTCTAGCGGGAGACTCCTACAATGAGCAGTTCTTC. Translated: CASSPLAGDSYNEQFF.